There are many counts of the clone carrying this T cell receptor (beta chain). The antigen is unknown. This entry is derived from a study of metastatic and nonmetastatic thyroid tumors. The overall study: Comparative analysis of repertoires was undertaken across blood and tumor or nodule tissue obtained from malignant and benign thyroid patients. Study-level points and caveats: Benign nodules reportedly had significantly lower TCR beta diversity than malignant thyroid tumors in blood and tumor.

No treatment of any kind had been given to any patient before thyroid surgery. Per germline, CDR1 MRHNA and CDR2 SNTAGT. V dropped 2 bases and J dropped 4 bases, with 9 bases sitting between them. The CDR3 has 15 amino acids. Authors' data handling: CDR3 was compared across clinicopathological groups, and the resulting differences were used to build a distant-metastasis classifier for papillary thyroid cancer. TCRdb re-called clones from the PCR reads using MiXCR. TCRdb, not the original authors, processed these V and J calls. There are about 25,000 clones in the sample; 20% to 25% occur only once, and about an eighth lies in the top ten.

The specimen was blood. The TCR sequence derives from a male donor with papillary thyroid cancer or a benign thyroid nodule (not recorded which). Some clones in this sample may be carry-over from other donors' samples. This chain connects TRBV6-4 to TRBJ2-6; D gene ambiguous. CDR3 region: CASSDRAGGANVLTF. The CDR3 nucleotides read TGTGCCAGCAGTGACAGGGCAGGAGGGGCCAACGTCCTGACTTTC.